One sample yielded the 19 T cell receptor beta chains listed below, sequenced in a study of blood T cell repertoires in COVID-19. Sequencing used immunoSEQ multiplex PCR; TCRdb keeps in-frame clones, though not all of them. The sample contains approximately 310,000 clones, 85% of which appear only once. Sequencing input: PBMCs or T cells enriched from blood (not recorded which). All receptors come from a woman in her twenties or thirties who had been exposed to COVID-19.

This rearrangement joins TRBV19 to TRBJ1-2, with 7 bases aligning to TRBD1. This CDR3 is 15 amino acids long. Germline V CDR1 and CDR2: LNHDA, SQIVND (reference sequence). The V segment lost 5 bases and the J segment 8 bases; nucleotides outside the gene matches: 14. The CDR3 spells CASSPGGGVKWGYTF. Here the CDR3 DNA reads TGTGCCAGTAGTCCCGGAGGGGGCGTGAAGTGGGGCTACACCTTC.

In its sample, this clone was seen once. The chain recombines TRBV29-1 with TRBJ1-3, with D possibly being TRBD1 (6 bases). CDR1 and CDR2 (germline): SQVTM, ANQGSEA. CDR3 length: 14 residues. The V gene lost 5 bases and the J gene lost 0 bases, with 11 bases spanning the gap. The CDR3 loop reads CSVYPGVSGNTIYF. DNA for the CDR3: TGCAGCGTTTATCCAGGGGTCTCTGGAAACACCATATATTTT.

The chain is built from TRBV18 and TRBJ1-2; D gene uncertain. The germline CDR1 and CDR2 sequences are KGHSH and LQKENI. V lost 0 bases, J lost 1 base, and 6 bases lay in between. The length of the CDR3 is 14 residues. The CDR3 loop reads CASSPPSLNYGYTF. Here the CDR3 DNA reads TGTGCCAGCTCACCACCTTCCCTTAACTATGGCTACACCTTC.

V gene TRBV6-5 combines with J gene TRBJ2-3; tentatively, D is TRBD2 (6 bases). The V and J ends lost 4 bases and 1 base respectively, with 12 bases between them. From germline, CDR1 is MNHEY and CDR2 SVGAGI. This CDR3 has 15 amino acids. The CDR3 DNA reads TGTGCCAGCAGTTGGGAAACGGGGGGCACAGATACGCAGTATTTT. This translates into CASSWETGGTDTQYF.

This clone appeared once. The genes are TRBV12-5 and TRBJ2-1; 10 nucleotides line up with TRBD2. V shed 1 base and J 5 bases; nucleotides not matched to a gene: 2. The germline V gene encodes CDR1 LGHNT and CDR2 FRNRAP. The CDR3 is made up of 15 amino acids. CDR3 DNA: TGTGCTAGTGGTTTGGGGACTAGCGGCAACAATGAGCAGTTCTTC. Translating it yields CASGLGTSGNNEQFF.

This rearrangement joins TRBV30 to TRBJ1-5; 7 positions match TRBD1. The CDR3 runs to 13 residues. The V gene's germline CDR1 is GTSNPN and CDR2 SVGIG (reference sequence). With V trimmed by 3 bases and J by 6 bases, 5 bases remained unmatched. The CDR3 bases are TGTGCCTGGAGCGGGACAGACGGTCAGCCCCAGCATTTT. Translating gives CAWSGTDGQPQHF. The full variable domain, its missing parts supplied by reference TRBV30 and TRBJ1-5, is SQTIHQWPATLVQPVGSPLSLECTVEGTSNPNLYWYRQAAGRGLQLLFYSVGIGQISSEVPQNLSASRPQDRQFILSSKKLLLSDSGFYLCAWSGTDGQPQHFGDGTRLSIL.

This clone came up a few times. The CDR3 DNA follows: TGTGCCAGCAGTGAACCTGCCGGGACAGATAATTCACCCCTCCACTTT. This codes for CASSEPAGTDNSPLHF. This chain connects TRBV6-1 to TRBJ1-6, with 7 bases lining up with TRBD1. The CDR3 has 16 amino acids. Germline V gene data show CDR1 as MNHNS and CDR2 as SASEGT. Unmatched junction bases numbered 6, after V lost 2 bases and J lost 5 bases.

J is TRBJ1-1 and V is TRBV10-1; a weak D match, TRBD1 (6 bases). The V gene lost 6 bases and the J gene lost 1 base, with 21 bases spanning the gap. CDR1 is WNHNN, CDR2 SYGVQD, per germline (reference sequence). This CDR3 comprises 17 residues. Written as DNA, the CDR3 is TGCGCCAGCAGCGATACCCAGACAGGACCGCAGAACACTGAAGCTTTCTTT. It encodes CASSDTQTGPQNTEAFF.

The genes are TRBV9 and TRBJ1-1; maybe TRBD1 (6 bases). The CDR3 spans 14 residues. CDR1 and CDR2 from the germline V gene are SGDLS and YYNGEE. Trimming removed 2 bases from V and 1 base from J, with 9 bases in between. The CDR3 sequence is CASSVTGENTEAFF. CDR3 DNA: TGTGCCAGCAGCGTGACAGGAGAGAACACTGAAGCTTTCTTT.

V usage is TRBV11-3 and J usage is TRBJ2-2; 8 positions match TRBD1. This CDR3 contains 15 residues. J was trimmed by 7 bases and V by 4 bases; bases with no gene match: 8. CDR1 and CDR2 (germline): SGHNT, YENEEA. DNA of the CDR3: TGTGCCAGCAGCTCTTGGGGACAGGCTGACGGGGAGCTGTTTTTT. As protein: CASSSWGQADGELFF.

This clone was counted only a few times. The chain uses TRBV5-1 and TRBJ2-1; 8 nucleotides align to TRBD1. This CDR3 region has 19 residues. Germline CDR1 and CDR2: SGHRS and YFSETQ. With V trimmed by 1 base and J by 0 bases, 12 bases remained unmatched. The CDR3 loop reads CASSLMSGGLRSSYNEQFF. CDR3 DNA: TGCGCCAGCAGCTTGATGTCAGGGGGCCTAAGGAGCTCCTACAATGAGCAGTTCTTC.

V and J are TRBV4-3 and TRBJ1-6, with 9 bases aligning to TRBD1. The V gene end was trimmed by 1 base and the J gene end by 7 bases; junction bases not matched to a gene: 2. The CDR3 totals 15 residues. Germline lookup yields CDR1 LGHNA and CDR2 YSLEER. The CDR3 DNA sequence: TGCGCCAGCAGCCAAGGGACAGGGGACAATTCACCCCTCCACTTT. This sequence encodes CASSQGTGDNSPLHF.

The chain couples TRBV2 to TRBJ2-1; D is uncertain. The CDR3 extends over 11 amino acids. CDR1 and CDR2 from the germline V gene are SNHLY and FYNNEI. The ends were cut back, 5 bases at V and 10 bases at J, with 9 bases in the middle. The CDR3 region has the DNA TGTGCCAGCAGTCTATTACGGGAGCAGTTCTTC. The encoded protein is CASSLLREQFF.

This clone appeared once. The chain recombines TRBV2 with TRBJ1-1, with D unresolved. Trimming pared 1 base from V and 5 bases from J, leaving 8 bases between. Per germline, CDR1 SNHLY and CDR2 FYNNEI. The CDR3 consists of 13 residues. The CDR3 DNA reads TGTGCCAGCAGTGAAGGGGCGAAGACTGAAGCTTTCTTT. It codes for CASSEGAKTEAFF. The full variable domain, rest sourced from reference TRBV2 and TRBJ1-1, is EPEVTQTPSHQVTQMGQEVILRCVPISNHLYFYWYRQILGQKVEFLVSFYNNEISEKSEIFDDQFSVERPDGSNFTLKIRSTKLEDSAMYFCASSEGAKTEAFFGQGTRLTVV.

In DNA form, the CDR3 reads TGTGCCAGCTATGTCTGGACAGCGAACACTGAAGCTTTCTTT. Its translation is CASYVWTANTEAFF. The chain joins TRBV6-5 to TRBJ1-1, with TRBD1 as a possible D gene (6 bases). Germline V gene lookup returns CDR1 MNHEY and CDR2 SVGAGI. With 8 bases removed from V and 1 base from J, the gap between germline ends came to 14 bases. The CDR3 totals 14 residues.

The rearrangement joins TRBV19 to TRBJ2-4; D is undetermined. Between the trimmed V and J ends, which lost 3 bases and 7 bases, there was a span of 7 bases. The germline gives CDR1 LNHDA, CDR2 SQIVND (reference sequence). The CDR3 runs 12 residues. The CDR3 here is CASSMRTNIQYF. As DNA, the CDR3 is TGTGCCAGTAGTATGAGAACGAACATTCAGTACTTC.

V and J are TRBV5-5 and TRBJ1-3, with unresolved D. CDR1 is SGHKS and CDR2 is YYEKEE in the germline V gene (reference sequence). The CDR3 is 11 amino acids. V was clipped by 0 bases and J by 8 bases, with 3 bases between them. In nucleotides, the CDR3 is TGTGCCAGCAGCTTGGGGCACACCATATATTTT. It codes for CASSLGHTIYF.

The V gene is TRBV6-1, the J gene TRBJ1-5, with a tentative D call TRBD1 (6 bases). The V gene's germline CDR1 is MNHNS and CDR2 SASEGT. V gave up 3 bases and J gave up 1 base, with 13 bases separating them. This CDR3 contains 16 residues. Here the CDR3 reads CASSDDRDISNQPQHF. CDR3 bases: TGTGCCAGCAGTGATGACCGGGACATAAGCAATCAGCCCCAGCATTTT.

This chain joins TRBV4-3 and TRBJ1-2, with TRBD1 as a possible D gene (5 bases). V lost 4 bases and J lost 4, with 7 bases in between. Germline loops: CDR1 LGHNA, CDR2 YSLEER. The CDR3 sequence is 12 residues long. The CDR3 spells CASSRGGYGYTF. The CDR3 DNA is TGCGCCAGCAGCCGGGGGGGCTATGGCTACACCTTC.